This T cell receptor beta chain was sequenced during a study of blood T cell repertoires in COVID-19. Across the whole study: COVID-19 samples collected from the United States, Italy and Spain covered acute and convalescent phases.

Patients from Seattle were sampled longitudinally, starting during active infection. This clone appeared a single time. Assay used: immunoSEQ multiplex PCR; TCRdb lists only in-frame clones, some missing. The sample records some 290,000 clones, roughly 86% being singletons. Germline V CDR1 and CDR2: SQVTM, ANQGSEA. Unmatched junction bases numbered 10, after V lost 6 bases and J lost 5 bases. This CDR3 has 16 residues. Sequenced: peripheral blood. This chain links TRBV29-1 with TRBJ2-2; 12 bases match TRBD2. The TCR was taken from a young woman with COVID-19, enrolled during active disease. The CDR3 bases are TGCAGCGTCCGGACTAGCGGGGCCCCCTTTACCGGGGAGCTGTTTTTT. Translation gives CSVRTSGAPFTGELFF.